This T cell receptor beta chain comes out of a study of shared clonotypes between healthy human individuals (dated by TCRdb to the early 2020s). As for the study more broadly: Three men and a couple of women, aged 18 to 49 years, made up the cohort. For each donor, CD4 naive and CD4 memory were each run on three plates, CD8 naive on two plates, and CD8 memory on one plate. To estimate repertoire size and how much clonotype sharing occurs between individuals, the study deeply sequenced the blood TCR repertoires of a handful of healthy adults. To increase sequencing depth and limit assay-specific biases, different laboratories used diverse techniques to prepare libraries and sequence TCR repertoires. Between about 0.85 and 9.5 billion PBMCs per donor were obtained by leukapheresis. The paper's findings and limits, for the study overall: Naive subsets generally had larger estimated clonotype richness than memory subsets did. Clonotypes shared by all four sorted-subset donors showed higher generation probabilities than non-shared clonotypes. Only blood was sampled, and tissue TCR repertoires likely differ from those in blood. Across several donors, around 5% of naive CD4, approximately 4% of naive CD8, about 2.3% of memory CD4, and around 0.4% of memory CD8 clonotypes were shared. The small number of donors limited the genetic and exposure-history diversity represented. Rarefaction of sorted-subset datasets indicated incomplete sequencing despite the large sequencing depth. Pairwise subsampling indicated that sequencing depth was expected to affect the degree of clonotype sharing among donors.

TCR CDR3 regions were amplified from genomic DNA by multiplex PCR using the deep immunoSEQ assay. Extracted genomic DNA from each cell subset was spread evenly across all wells of several immunoSEQ 96-well plates, with each plate serving as a replicate. For sorted subsets, each replicate PCR was loaded with about 0.2 ug genomic DNA, equivalent to 25,000 to 30,000 T cell genomes. The purified libraries were quantified using a Qubit 3.0 fluorometer, sized with a Bioanalyzer 2100, and then quantified again using the KAPA Library Quantification kit. A separate single-read 150-cycle Illumina NextSeq 550 flow cell was used to sequence each immunoSEQ 96-well plate. The original methods were these. Because the immunoSEQ output held only junctional sequences and lacked quality scores, the filtering could not match the filtering applied to full-length reads. To assign V/J genes and CDR3, sequences were annotated against IMGT germline references using PyIR, a Python wrapper for IgBLAST v1.9. Reads with weak V/J assignments (E-value above 1e-6), missing CDR3, stop codons, out-of-frame junctions, or ambiguous translated residues were removed. V3J clonotypes were defined by identical inferred V gene, J gene, and CDR3 amino acid sequence. Percentage overlap between repertoires was computed as shared unique clonotypes divided by the size of the smaller repertoire. Richness of each repertoire was evaluated using RTK rarefaction, the Chao1 estimator, and Recon v2.1 estimates of unobserved clonotypes. OLGA was used to compute generation probabilities for all TCRbeta clonotypes that the gDNA method yielded from a few donors. TCRdb mirrors the immuneACCESS table, restricted to in-frame sequences. Some clones are absent from its copies; in checked studies, under half trace to an unresolved V gene, and the reason for the others is unknown. The V and J calls and clone size come from that table; D and trimming were worked out from the DNA. This sample lists millions of clones; about 95% were detected once. The leading ten clones occupy 0.13% of the sample.

Including the terminal cysteine and phenylalanine, the CDR3 comprises 14 residues. Of all the DNA, just the CDR3 is kept, 42 bases in frame from base 1. CDR1 and CDR2 are read off the germline V gene as MNHNS and SASEGT. Trimming at the junction amounts to 4 bases on V and 3 bases on J, and the germline ends lie 9 bases apart. Donors were healthy HIV-negative adults with no recently reported acute infections or vaccinations. Every donor was a Caucasian adult residing in Nashville, Tennessee, USA. CD4+ T cells were enriched by magnetic negative selection, after which naive cells were positively selected on CD45RA and the negative fraction was taken as the memory subset. Blood was collected by leukapheresis, and PBMCs were isolated by Ficoll-Histopaque density gradient centrifugation and then cryopreserved in liquid nitrogen vapor phase. Purity and quantity of every magnetically sorted T cell population were checked by analytical flow cytometry. Each sorted fraction had its genomic DNA isolated and then quantified by UV absorbance on a Nanodrop 2000c.

As for this clone: This clone's antigen is unknown. No base quality information exists; no much larger clone differs at one position.

Sequencing input: naive CD4+ T cells sorted from blood. This specimen's cell subset or site label, per the study, means: CD45RA+ positively selected. The TCR was taken from a young man in good health. The chain joins TRBV6-1 to TRBJ1-4, with no D gene named confidently. This receptor carries the CDR3 CASSVAGANEKLFF. The DNA reads TGTGCCAGCAGTGTGGCTGGGGCTAATGAAAAACTGTTTTTT.